This T cell receptor beta chain is drawn from a study of beta chain features in type 1 diabetes. CDR3 size: 15 residues. V lost 0 bases and J lost 7, with 16 bases in between. Germline values: CDR1 SGHNT, CDR2 YYREEE (reference sequence). The study reverse transcribed the entire isolated RNA, so it sequenced expressed TCRB transcripts. The repertoire was sequenced with immunoSEQ multiplex PCR; TCRdb's copy has only in-frame clones and lacks some. This table has 250,000 to 300,000 clones, roughly an eighth appearing once. This clone was seen only a few times. The antigen remains unidentified. Whole-study findings and limits: All four CD4+ subsets from Type 1 diabetes patients carried moderately but significantly shorter TCRB CDR3s.

The receptor was derived from a man between 25 and 39 years old with type 1 diabetes. Sequenced input: naive CD4+ T cells from blood. The V and J genes are TRBV5-4 and TRBJ1-2; unclear D gene. The CDR3 sequence is CASSLDSPQRGGYTF. The CDR3 coding sequence is TGTGCCAGCAGCTTGGATTCCCCCCAACGGGGTGGCTACACCTTC. The full variable domain, completed using reference TRBV5-4 and TRBJ1-2, is ETGVTQSPTHLIKTRGQQVTLRCSSQSGHNTVSWYQQALGQGPQFIFQYYREEENGRGNFPPRFSGLQFPNYSSELNVNALELDDSALYLCASSLDSPQRGGYTFGSGTRLTVV.